A selection of T cell receptor beta chains follows, all from one sample in a study of blood T cell repertoires in COVID-19. Sequencing used immunoSEQ multiplex PCR; TCRdb keeps in-frame clones, though not all of them. The table has 300,000 or so clones, about 83% seen once; the top ten hold around 1.6%. The specimen sequenced was peripheral blood. These receptors originate from a woman between 50 and 59 years old with acute or convalescent COVID-19. Each CDR3 is given with its conserved first and last residue. Each record gives: clone size, V gene, D gene, J gene, CDR3 DNA, CDR3 protein. The D gene is left open where the match is weak. Only part of the rows carry a size: once, few, many, or a class if the clone is expanded.

once	TRBV25-1	TRBD1	TRBJ1-4	TGTGCCAGCAGTGCCCAGGGACATTCAGGGGGTGAAAAACTGTTTTTT	CASSAQGHSGGEKLFF
.	TRBV30	TRBD1	TRBJ2-3	TGTGCCTGGACCCCATACTGGGGGACAGGGAGCACAGATACGCAGTATTTT	CAWTPYWGTGSTDTQYF
.	TRBV5-1	.	TRBJ1-1	TGCGCCAGCAGCTTGGCGGTTACAGGGCTGAACACTGAAGCTTTCTTT	CASSLAVTGLNTEAFF
once	TRBV27	TRBD1	TRBJ2-5	TGTGCCAGCAGCTGGGACAGGGGAGAGACCCAGTACTTC	CASSWDRGETQYF
.	TRBV18	.	TRBJ2-5	TGTGCCAGCTCACCACCTATCGGAGGGGAGACCCAGTACTTC	CASSPPIGGETQYF
.	TRBV6-6	.	TRBJ1-1	TGTGCCAGCAGTTACAGCGAGGGTGCGGCTTTCTTT	CASSYSEGAAFF
.	TRBV24-1	TRBD1	TRBJ1-2	TGTGCCACCAGTGAGACAGGGCAATATGGCTACACCTTC	CATSETGQYGYTF
.	TRBV6-2/TRBV6-3	TRBD1	TRBJ1-5	TGTGCCAGCAGTTCAGGCGGAGCGACAGGGGGTCCGGGTAGTCAGCCCCAGCATTTT	CASSSGGATGGPGSQPQHF
.	TRBV29-1	TRBD1	TRBJ2-1	TGCAGCGTTGAAGAGGGGGACAGGGTAAGGGGTGAGCAGTTCTTC	CSVEEGDRVRGEQFF
.	TRBV7-2	.	TRBJ2-5	TGTGCCAGCAGCTCTTCCCGGGAGACCCAGTACTTC	CASSSSRETQYF
.	TRBV28	TRBD1	TRBJ2-7	TGTGCCAGCAGTGGGACAGGGGGCAACGAGCAGTACTTC	CASSGTGGNEQYF
.	TRBV4-2	.	TRBJ2-7	TGTGCCAGCAGCCAAGAAATTGCTGTGGGGGGGCGCTACGAGCAGTACTTC	CASSQEIAVGGRYEQYF
.	TRBV11-2	TRBD1	TRBJ1-4	TGTGCCAGCAGCCCAGACCCGGGACAGATTAATGAAAAACTGTTTTTT	CASSPDPGQINEKLFF
.	TRBV7-8	.	TRBJ1-4	TGTGCCAGCAGCTTGGGGCGGCAGGGAAGGGGGGAAAAACTGTTTTTT	CASSLGRQGRGEKLFF
.	TRBV11-1	TRBD1	TRBJ2-1	TGTGCCAGCAGCCCCGACAGGGGGGGGTTCTACGAGCAGTTCTTC	CASSPDRGGFYEQFF
.	TRBV9	.	TRBJ2-2	TGTGCCAGCTGTCCGGGGAGCACCGGGGAGCTGTTTTTT	CASCPGSTGELFF
.	TRBV7-9	TRBD1	TRBJ2-1	TGTGCCAGCAGCACTACAGGGGGCGGCGAGCAGTTCTTC	CASSTTGGGEQFF
.	TRBV27	TRBD2	TRBJ2-1	TGTGCCAGCAGTTCGCCCTTAAGGGCGGGAGGGAGACACAATGAGCAGTTCTTC	CASSSPLRAGGRHNEQFF
.	TRBV5-1	.	TRBJ1-1	TGCGCCAGCAGCTTGGGGGGACTGAGGAACACTGAAGCTTTCTTT	CASSLGGLRNTEAFF
.	TRBV28	TRBD2	TRBJ2-3	TGTGCCAGCAAACGGGGGGACGCCACAGATACGCAGTATTTT	CASKRGDATDTQYF
.	TRBV28	.	TRBJ1-2	TGTGCCAGCAGCTCCCCCGTATTTCCCTACACCTTC	CASSSPVFPYTF
.	TRBV18	.	TRBJ2-7	TGTGCCAGCTCACCCTCAGGTTACCATCAAACCTACGAGCAGTACTTC	CASSPSGYHQTYEQYF
once	TRBV6-5	.	TRBJ1-2	TGTGCCAGCAGTTACTCTCGTATAGCTAACTATGGCTACACCTTC	CASSYSRIANYGYTF
.	TRBV7-6	TRBD1	TRBJ2-7	TGTGCCAGCAGCTTACGGGGACAGGGGATGGGAGAGCAGTACTTC	CASSLRGQGMGEQYF
.	TRBV28	TRBD1	TRBJ2-1	TGTGCCAGCAGTTCGGGACAGCGATCAGAGCAGTTCTTC	CASSSGQRSEQFF
.	TRBV7-2	.	TRBJ1-2	TGTGCCAGCAGCTTTGGGGAGGGTGATGGCTACACCTTC	CASSFGEGDGYTF
.	TRBV4-1	.	TRBJ2-1	TGCGCCAGCAGCCCCCCTGAGTGGAATGAGCAGTTCTTC	CASSPPEWNEQFF
.	TRBV6-5	TRBD1	TRBJ1-5	TGTGCCAGCAGTAGAGACAGGGGGCTGGATCAGCCCCAGCATTTT	CASSRDRGLDQPQHF
.	TRBV27	.	TRBJ2-7	TGTGCCAGCAGTTCTCGCCGGCGAGCGGACGAGCAGTACTTC	CASSSRRRADEQYF
.	TRBV7-2	.	TRBJ1-2	TGTGCCAGCAGCCGCCGCGGGGTCGCGCTGAATGGCTACACCTTC	CASSRRGVALNGYTF
.	TRBV9	TRBD2	TRBJ2-1	TGTGCCAGCAGCGCCGAGGGACTAGCGGGCTACAATGAGCAGTTCTTC	CASSAEGLAGYNEQFF
.	TRBV28	TRBD1	TRBJ2-7	TGTGCCAGCAGAGGGACAGGGACAACTTCCTACGAGCAGTACTTC	CASRGTGTTSYEQYF
.	TRBV2	TRBD1	TRBJ1-1	TGTGCCAGCAGCCAGGGGGCTGAAGCTTTCTTT	CASSQGAEAFF
.	TRBV27	.	TRBJ2-7	TGTGCCAGCAGTTTATTTACCGGGATAGGCTACGAGCAGTACTTC	CASSLFTGIGYEQYF
.	TRBV7-9	.	TRBJ2-7	TGTGCCAGCAGCTTAGATAGGGGCGAGCAGTACTTC	CASSLDRGEQYF
.	TRBV3-1/TRBV3-2	.	TRBJ2-7	TGTGCCAGCAGCCAAGTTCGAGCCGGACAGAGGTTCTCCTACGAGCAGTACTTC	CASSQVRAGQRFSYEQYF
once	TRBV2	.	TRBJ2-2	TGTGCCAGCAGTGAATTGGGTACAGCCGGGGAGCTGTTTTTT	CASSELGTAGELFF
.	TRBV30	TRBD1	TRBJ1-3	TGTGCCTGGAGTGACACTCCCGACAGGGGTGGTGGAAACACCATATATTTT	CAWSDTPDRGGGNTIYF
few	TRBV4-2	TRBD2	TRBJ2-1	TGTGCCAGCAGCCAAGCTAAGGGGACTAGCGGCAATGAGCAGTTCTTC	CASSQAKGTSGNEQFF
few	TRBV7-2	.	TRBJ2-7	TGTGCCAGCAGCTTAGCCCCGCGAGGGAGTCCCTACGAGCAGTACTTC	CASSLAPRGSPYEQYF
.	TRBV19	TRBD2	TRBJ2-7	TGTGCCAGTAGTAGGGGGGGAGTCGAGCAGTACTTC	CASSRGGVEQYF
.	TRBV5-1	TRBD1	TRBJ1-1	TGCGCCAGCAGCTTCACAGGGGAGAACACTGAAGCTTTCTTT	CASSFTGENTEAFF
.	TRBV2	.	TRBJ1-5	TGTGCCAGCAGTGAATTGGGGGCGAGGTTTTCGGGCAATCAGCCCCAGCATTTT	CASSELGARFSGNQPQHF
few	TRBV10-3	.	TRBJ2-1	TGTGCCATCAGTGAGTCCAGGCGACCAAATGAGCAGTTCTTC	CAISESRRPNEQFF
.	TRBV28	TRBD1	TRBJ1-6	TGTGCCAGCAGGATCGGACAGGGGAGAGTTTCACCCCTCCACTTT	CASRIGQGRVSPLHF
.	TRBV5-1	TRBD2	TRBJ2-7	TGCGCCAGCAGCTTGGGGTCTAGCGGGAGTGAAGAGCAGTACTTC	CASSLGSSGSEEQYF